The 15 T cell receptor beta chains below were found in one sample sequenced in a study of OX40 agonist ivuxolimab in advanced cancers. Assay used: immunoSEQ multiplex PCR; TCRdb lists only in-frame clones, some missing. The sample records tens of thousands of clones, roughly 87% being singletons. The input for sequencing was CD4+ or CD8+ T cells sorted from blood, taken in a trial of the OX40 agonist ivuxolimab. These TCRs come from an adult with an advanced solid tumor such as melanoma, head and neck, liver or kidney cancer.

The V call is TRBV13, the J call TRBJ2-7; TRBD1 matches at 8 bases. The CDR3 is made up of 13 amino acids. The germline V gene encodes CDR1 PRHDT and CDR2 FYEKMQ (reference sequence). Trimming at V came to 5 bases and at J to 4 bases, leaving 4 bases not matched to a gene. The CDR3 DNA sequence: TGTGCCAGCAGCCCGGGACAGGCGTACGAGCAGTACTTC. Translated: CASSPGQAYEQYF.

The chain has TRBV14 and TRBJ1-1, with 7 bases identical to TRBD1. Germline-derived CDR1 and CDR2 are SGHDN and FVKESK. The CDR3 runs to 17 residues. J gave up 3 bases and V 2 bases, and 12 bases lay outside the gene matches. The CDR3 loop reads CASSQKGGQGRDTEAFF. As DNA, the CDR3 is TGTGCCAGCAGCCAAAAAGGGGGCCAGGGGAGGGACACTGAAGCTTTCTTT.

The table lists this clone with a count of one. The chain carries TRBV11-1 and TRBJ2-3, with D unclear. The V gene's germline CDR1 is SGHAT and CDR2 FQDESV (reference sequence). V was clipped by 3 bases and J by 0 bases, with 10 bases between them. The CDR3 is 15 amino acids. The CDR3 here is CASSFGPASTDTQYF. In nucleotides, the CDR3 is TGTGCCAGCAGCTTCGGTCCAGCTAGCACAGATACGCAGTATTTT.

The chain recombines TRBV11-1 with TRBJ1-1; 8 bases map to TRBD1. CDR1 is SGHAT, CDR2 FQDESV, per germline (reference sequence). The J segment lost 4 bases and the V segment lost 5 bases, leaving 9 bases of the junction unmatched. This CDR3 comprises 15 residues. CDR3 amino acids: CASSPRTGTRTEAFF. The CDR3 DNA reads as TGTGCCAGCAGCCCTCGGACAGGGACACGCACTGAAGCTTTCTTT. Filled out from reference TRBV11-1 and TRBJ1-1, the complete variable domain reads EAEVAQSPRYKITEKSQAVAFWCDPISGHATLYWYRQILGQGPELLVQFQDESVVDDSQLPKDRFSAERLKGVDSTLKIQPAELGDSAMYLCASSPRTGTRTEAFFGQGTRLTVV.

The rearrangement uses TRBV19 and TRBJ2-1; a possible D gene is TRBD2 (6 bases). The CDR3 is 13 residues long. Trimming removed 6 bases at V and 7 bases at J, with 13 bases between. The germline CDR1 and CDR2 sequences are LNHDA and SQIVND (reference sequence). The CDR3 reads CASREDGGNEQFF. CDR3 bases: TGTGCCAGTAGGGAAGACGGAGGGAATGAGCAGTTCTTC.

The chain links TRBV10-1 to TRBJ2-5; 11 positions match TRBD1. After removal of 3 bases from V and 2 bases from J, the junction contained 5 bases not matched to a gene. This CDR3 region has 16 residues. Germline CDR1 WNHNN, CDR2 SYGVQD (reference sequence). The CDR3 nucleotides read TGCGCCAGCAGTGATACCGGGACAGGGGGACAAGAGACCCAGTACTTC. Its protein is CASSDTGTGGQETQYF.

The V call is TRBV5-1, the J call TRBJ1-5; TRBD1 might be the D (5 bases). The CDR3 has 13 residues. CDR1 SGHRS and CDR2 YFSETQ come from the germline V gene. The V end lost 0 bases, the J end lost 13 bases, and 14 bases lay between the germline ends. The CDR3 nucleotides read TGCGCCAGCAGCTTGGAGGGGCCGGGGCTACAGCATTTT. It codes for CASSLEGPGLQHF.

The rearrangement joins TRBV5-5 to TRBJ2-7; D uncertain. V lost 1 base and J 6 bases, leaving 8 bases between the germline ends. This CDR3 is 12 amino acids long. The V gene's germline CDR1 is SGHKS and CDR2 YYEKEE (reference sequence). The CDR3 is CASSLRAREQYF. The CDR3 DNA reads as TGTGCCAGCAGCTTGAGGGCCCGCGAGCAGTACTTC.

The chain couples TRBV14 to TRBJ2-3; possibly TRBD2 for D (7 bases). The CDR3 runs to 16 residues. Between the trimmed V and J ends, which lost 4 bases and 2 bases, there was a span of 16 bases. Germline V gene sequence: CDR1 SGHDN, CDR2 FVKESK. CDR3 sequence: CASSPIGGGYTDTQYF. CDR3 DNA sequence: TGTGCCAGCAGCCCAATTGGCGGGGGCTACACAGATACGCAGTATTTT.

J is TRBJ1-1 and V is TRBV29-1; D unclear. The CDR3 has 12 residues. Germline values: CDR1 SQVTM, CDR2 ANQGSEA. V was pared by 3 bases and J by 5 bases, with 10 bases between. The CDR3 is CSVEQEWTEAFF. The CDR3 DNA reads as TGCAGCGTTGAGCAGGAGTGGACTGAAGCTTTCTTT.

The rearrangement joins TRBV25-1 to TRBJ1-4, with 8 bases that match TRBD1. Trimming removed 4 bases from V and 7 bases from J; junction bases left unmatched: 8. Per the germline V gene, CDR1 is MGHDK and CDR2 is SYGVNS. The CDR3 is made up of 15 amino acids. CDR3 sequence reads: CASSVWTGLFEKLFF. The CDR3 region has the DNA TGTGCCAGCAGTGTCTGGACAGGGTTATTTGAAAAACTGTTTTTT.

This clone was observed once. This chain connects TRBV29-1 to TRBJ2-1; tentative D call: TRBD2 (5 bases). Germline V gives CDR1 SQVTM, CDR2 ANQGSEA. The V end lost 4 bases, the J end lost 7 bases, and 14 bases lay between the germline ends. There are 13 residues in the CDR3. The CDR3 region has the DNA TGCAGCGTTGGGGTAGCCGGGATAAATGAGCAGTTCTTC. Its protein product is CSVGVAGINEQFF.

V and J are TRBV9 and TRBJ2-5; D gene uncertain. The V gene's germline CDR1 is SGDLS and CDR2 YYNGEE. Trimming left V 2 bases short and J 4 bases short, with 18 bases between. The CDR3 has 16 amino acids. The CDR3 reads CASSVSGTPSGETQYF. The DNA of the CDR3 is TGTGCCAGCAGCGTGTCAGGAACGCCGAGTGGAGAGACCCAGTACTTC.

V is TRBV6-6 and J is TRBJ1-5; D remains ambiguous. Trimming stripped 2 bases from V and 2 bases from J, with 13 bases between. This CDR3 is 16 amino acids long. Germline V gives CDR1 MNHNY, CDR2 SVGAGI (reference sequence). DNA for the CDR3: TGTGCCAGCAGTTACACCCCCCATGGGGGCAATCAGCCCCAGCATTTT. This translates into CASSYTPHGGNQPQHF.

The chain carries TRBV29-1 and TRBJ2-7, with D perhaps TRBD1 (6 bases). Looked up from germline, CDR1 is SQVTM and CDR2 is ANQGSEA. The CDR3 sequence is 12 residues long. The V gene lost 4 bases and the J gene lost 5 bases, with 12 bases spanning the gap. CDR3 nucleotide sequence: TGCAGCGTTGGGGGGCCTGCGGACGAGCAGTACTTC. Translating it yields CSVGGPADEQYF.